This is a list of T cell receptor beta chains from one sample in a study of Tregs in tolerant kidney transplant recipients. Clones were read by immunoSEQ multiplex PCR, and TCRdb kept only the in-frame ones, dropping some. The data hold 100,000 to 120,000 clones, with around 87% observed a single time. Material: CD4+ T cells from blood, obtained before the transplant. These TCRs come from a human donor who received a combined kidney and bone marrow transplant. CDR3s include the opening cysteine and the closing phenylalanine or tryptophan. D genes are given only for firm matches. Part of the rows lack a size; the others show once, few, many or a class for expanded clones.

size: NA
J: TRBJ2-7
V: TRBV6-6
D: TRBD1
DNA: TGTGCCAGCAGCCAGGGACAGCTCTACGAGCAGTACTTC
CDR3: CASSQGQLYEQYF

size: NA
J: TRBJ2-2
V: TRBV6-4
D: TRBD2
DNA: TGTGCCAGCAGTGAAGCGGGGGACACCGGGGAGCTGTTTTTT
CDR3: CASSEAGDTGELFF

size: NA
J: TRBJ1-5
V: TRBV7-8
D: TRBD1
DNA: TGTGCCAGCAGCGCACAGGGGGCACAGCCCCAGCATTTT
CDR3: CASSAQGAQPQHF

size: NA
J: TRBJ1-1
V: TRBV5-4
D: NA
DNA: TGTGCCAGCAGCTTGAATTCAGGGCCGAACACTGAAGCTTTCTTT
CDR3: CASSLNSGPNTEAFF

size: NA
J: TRBJ1-1
V: TRBV18
D: NA
DNA: TGTGCCAGCTCACGACGGCAAGCGGACACTGAAGCTTTCTTT
CDR3: CASSRRQADTEAFF

size: NA
J: TRBJ2-7
V: TRBV6-5
D: NA
DNA: TGTGCCAGCAGTTACTCCGCTAGCGTATCCTACGAGCAGTACTTC
CDR3: CASSYSASVSYEQYF

size: NA
J: TRBJ2-3
V: TRBV2
D: NA
DNA: TGTGCCAGCCTTAGGGTGCCAGGGCCCACCACAGATACGCAGTATTTT
CDR3: CASLRVPGPTTDTQYF

size: NA
J: TRBJ2-4
V: TRBV29-1
D: TRBD1
DNA: TGCAGCGCTTCGGGACAGGGGTTCACCATTCAGTACTTC
CDR3: CSASGQGFTIQYF

size: NA
J: TRBJ2-7
V: TRBV27
D: TRBD1
DNA: TGTGCCAGCAGTCTCACAGGGGGAAGTTCGTACGAGCAGTACTTC
CDR3: CASSLTGGSSYEQYF

size: NA
J: TRBJ1-4
V: TRBV5-1
D: TRBD1
DNA: TGCGCCAGCAGCTGGGGGACAGGGAAGGTTGTAAAACTGTTTTTT
CDR3: CASSWGTGKVVKLFF

size: NA
J: TRBJ1-2
V: TRBV2
D: TRBD1
DNA: TGTGCCAGCAGATTCAGGACAGGGAATTTGGATGGCTACACCTTC
CDR3: CASRFRTGNLDGYTF

size: NA
J: TRBJ2-2
V: TRBV7-9
D: TRBD2
DNA: TGTGCCAGCAGCCCTCTAGCGGGGGGGAACACCGGGGAGCTGTTTTTT
CDR3: CASSPLAGGNTGELFF

size: few
J: TRBJ2-3
V: TRBV6-1
D: TRBD1
DNA: TGTGCCAGCAGCGCCAGACAGGGGGGATTAGATACGCAGTATTTT
CDR3: CASSARQGGLDTQYF

size: NA
J: TRBJ2-1
V: TRBV9
D: TRBD2
DNA: TGTGCCAGCAGCGTACTGGGACTAGCGGGAGGGAATGAGCAGTTCTTC
CDR3: CASSVLGLAGGNEQFF

size: NA
J: TRBJ2-1
V: TRBV5-1
D: TRBD2
DNA: TGCGCCAGCAGCTTAGGGGAGGGGTACAATGAGCAGTTCTTC
CDR3: CASSLGEGYNEQFF

size: NA
J: TRBJ1-5
V: TRBV10-2
D: TRBD1
DNA: TGCGCCAGCAGTGAGGGGGGGACAGGAATGAATCAGCCCCAGCATTTT
CDR3: CASSEGGTGMNQPQHF

size: NA
J: TRBJ1-1
V: TRBV7-6
D: NA
DNA: TGTGCCAGCAGCTTAGTGGGGGGGACGGTTGACACTGAAGCTTTCTTT
CDR3: CASSLVGGTVDTEAFF

size: once
J: TRBJ1-4
V: TRBV5-1
D: NA
DNA: TGCGCCAGCAGCTTGGAGGGGTTCTCAACTAATGAAAAACTGTTTTTT
CDR3: CASSLEGFSTNEKLFF

size: NA
J: TRBJ2-1
V: TRBV7-2
D: NA
DNA: TGTGCCAGCAGCTTAGCGAATGGGGCCATTCGGGTTTACGAGCAGTTCTTC
CDR3: CASSLANGAIRVYEQFF

size: NA
J: TRBJ2-3
V: TRBV5-1
D: NA
DNA: TGCGCCAGCAGCTTGTTCACAGACAGCACAGATACGCAGTATTTT
CDR3: CASSLFTDSTDTQYF

size: few
J: TRBJ1-1
V: TRBV18
D: TRBD1
DNA: TGTGCCAGCTCGGGGACAGGGGCTATCACTGAAGCTTTCTTT
CDR3: CASSGTGAITEAFF

size: NA
J: TRBJ1-1
V: TRBV2
D: NA
DNA: TGTGCGATTGGGGGCCCAATGAACACTGAAGCTTTCTTT
CDR3: CAIGGPMNTEAFF

size: NA
J: TRBJ2-1
V: TRBV5-6
D: NA
DNA: TGTGCCAGCAGCTTCTACCAGGGCGAATACAATGAGCAGTTCTTC
CDR3: CASSFYQGEYNEQFF

size: few
J: TRBJ2-7
V: TRBV10-3
D: TRBD2
DNA: TGTGCCATCAGAGACCTAGCGGGAAGCGACGAGCAGTACTTC
CDR3: CAIRDLAGSDEQYF

size: once
J: TRBJ2-3
V: TRBV5-6
D: NA
DNA: TGTGCCAGCAGCCCAGGCACGGGAAGCACAGATACGCAGTATTTT
CDR3: CASSPGTGSTDTQYF

size: NA
J: TRBJ2-2
V: TRBV18
D: TRBD2
DNA: TGTGCCAGCTCCGACCGGCGGACTAGCGGGGTAAACACCGGGGAGCTGTTTTTT
CDR3: CASSDRRTSGVNTGELFF

size: NA
J: TRBJ1-1
V: TRBV30
D: NA
DNA: TGTGCCTGGAGTACCGGGAAGAAGAACACTGAAGCTTTCTTT
CDR3: CAWSTGKKNTEAFF

size: NA
J: TRBJ1-4
V: TRBV10-1
D: TRBD1
DNA: TGCGCCAGCAGTGCCTACGGGACAGGTGGTGAAAAACTGTTTTTT
CDR3: CASSAYGTGGEKLFF

size: NA
J: TRBJ2-7
V: TRBV2
D: TRBD1
DNA: TGTGCCAGCAGTATCCGGGACAGGGCCTTCGAGCAGTACTTC
CDR3: CASSIRDRAFEQYF

size: few
J: TRBJ2-3
V: TRBV10-3
D: TRBD2
DNA: TGTGCCATCAGTACCGGGAGGGGAGGCACAGATACGCAGTATTTT
CDR3: CAISTGRGGTDTQYF

size: NA
J: TRBJ1-1
V: TRBV29-1
D: NA
DNA: TGCAGCGCGCCTGCACAGGCTGTAGACACTGAAGCTTTCTTT
CDR3: CSAPAQAVDTEAFF

size: once
J: TRBJ2-7
V: TRBV5-6
D: TRBD1
DNA: TGTGCCAGCAGCCTGACAGGGGGAACCTACGAGCAGTACTTC
CDR3: CASSLTGGTYEQYF

size: NA
J: TRBJ2-2
V: TRBV4-3
D: TRBD2
DNA: TGCGCCAGCAGCCAAGGCCCCGTACTAGCGGGAGGAACGTACACCGGGGAGCTGTTTTTT
CDR3: CASSQGPVLAGGTYTGELFF

size: NA
J: TRBJ2-4
V: TRBV7-9
D: NA
DNA: TGTGCCAGCAGCTTAGAAGCCGGCGGGATCGAGTACTTC
CDR3: CASSLEAGGIEYF

size: NA
J: TRBJ1-2
V: TRBV2
D: TRBD1
DNA: TGTGCCAGTGGACAGGGCTATGGCTACACCTTC
CDR3: CASGQGYGYTF

size: NA
J: TRBJ1-2
V: TRBV5-5
D: NA
DNA: TGTGCCAGCAGCCTTGACCGGGGGTATGGCTACACCTTC
CDR3: CASSLDRGYGYTF

size: NA
J: TRBJ2-1
V: TRBV19
D: TRBD2
DNA: TGTGCCAGTAGTCTCCCCTCCGGGACTAACGTCAATGAGCAGTTCTTC
CDR3: CASSLPSGTNVNEQFF

size: once
J: TRBJ1-1
V: TRBV10-2
D: TRBD1
DNA: TGCGCCAGCAGTTGGACAGGGGGGAAGGCTGAAGCTTTCTTT
CDR3: CASSWTGGKAEAFF

size: NA
J: TRBJ2-7
V: TRBV27
D: NA
DNA: TGTGCCAGCAGTTTTAGGGGCAGGGATGACTACGAGCAGTACTTC
CDR3: CASSFRGRDDYEQYF

size: once
J: TRBJ2-1
V: TRBV9
D: TRBD2
DNA: TGTGCCAGCAGCGCCCGGACTAGCGGGAGTTTGAATGAGCAGTTCTTC
CDR3: CASSARTSGSLNEQFF

size: NA
J: TRBJ2-7
V: TRBV2
D: TRBD1
DNA: TGTGCCAGCCAGGGGGAGTACGAGCAGTACTTC
CDR3: CASQGEYEQYF

size: NA
J: TRBJ1-2
V: TRBV15
D: NA
DNA: TGTGCCACCAGCAGAATTTCTGGCCGGGGGGCTGAGGGCTATGGCTACACCTTC
CDR3: CATSRISGRGAEGYGYTF

size: NA
J: TRBJ2-7
V: TRBV21-1
D: NA
DNA: TGTGCCAGCAGCCCAACCCGGGACAGGGGAACCTACGAGCAGTACTTC
CDR3: CASSPTRDRGTYEQYF

size: NA
J: TRBJ2-3
V: TRBV5-4
D: NA
DNA: TGTGCCAGCATACAGGGACCTGGGGATACGCAGTATTTT
CDR3: CASIQGPGDTQYF

size: NA
J: TRBJ2-5
V: TRBV5-6
D: NA
DNA: TGTGCCAGCAGAAGATGGACAGCTCAAGAGACCCAGTACTTC
CDR3: CASRRWTAQETQYF

size: NA
J: TRBJ1-5
V: TRBV2
D: TRBD1
DNA: TGTGCCAGCGGGACAGGCGGAAATCAGCCCCAGCATTTT
CDR3: CASGTGGNQPQHF

size: NA
J: TRBJ2-7
V: TRBV11-2
D: TRBD2
DNA: TGTGCCAGCAGCTCCCCAACAGCGGGGAACGAGCAGTACTTC
CDR3: CASSSPTAGNEQYF

size: NA
J: TRBJ1-5
V: TRBV10-3
D: TRBD1
DNA: TGTGCCATCGGGGACAGGGAAGGGGGTAGCAATCAGCCCCAGCATTTT
CDR3: CAIGDREGGSNQPQHF

size: few
J: TRBJ1-5
V: TRBV9
D: NA
DNA: TGTGCCAGCAGCGTAGGGAGCCGACTCAATCAGCCCCAGCATTTT
CDR3: CASSVGSRLNQPQHF

size: few
J: TRBJ1-1
V: TRBV5-1
D: NA
DNA: TGCGCCAGCAGCGGAACGACAGGAACGAACACTGAAGCTTTCTTT
CDR3: CASSGTTGTNTEAFF

size: NA
J: TRBJ2-7
V: TRBV27
D: TRBD2
DNA: TGTGCCAGCAGTTTATCGACGCTAGCGGGAGGGGAGTACTTC
CDR3: CASSLSTLAGGEYF

size: NA
J: TRBJ2-1
V: TRBV18
D: TRBD2
DNA: TGTGCCAGCTCACAGACTAGCGGGGGGGCGAATGAGCAGTTCTTC
CDR3: CASSQTSGGANEQFF

size: NA
J: TRBJ2-5
V: TRBV20-1
D: NA
DNA: TGCAGTGTCGTCAGCCAAGAGACCCAGTACTTC
CDR3: CSVVSQETQYF

size: NA
J: TRBJ2-5
V: TRBV7-2
D: TRBD2
DNA: TGTGCCAGCAGCTTAGCATGGGGGACTAGCGGGAGTGGGGAGACCCAGTACTTC
CDR3: CASSLAWGTSGSGETQYF

size: NA
J: TRBJ2-7
V: TRBV5-5
D: TRBD2
DNA: TGTGCCAGCAGCTTGGAAGTAGCGGGCGGCTACGAGCAGTACTTC
CDR3: CASSLEVAGGYEQYF

size: once
J: TRBJ2-3
V: TRBV29-1
D: NA
DNA: TGCAGCGTTGAACGGAGAATAGCCACAGATACGCAGTATTTT
CDR3: CSVERRIATDTQYF

size: NA
J: TRBJ1-2
V: TRBV28
D: NA
DNA: TGTGCCAGCGGACAGAACTATGGCTACACCTTC
CDR3: CASGQNYGYTF

size: NA
J: TRBJ1-1
V: TRBV5-6
D: NA
DNA: TGTGCCAGCAGCGGCGGATCGGCAGAAGCTTTCTTT
CDR3: CASSGGSAEAFF